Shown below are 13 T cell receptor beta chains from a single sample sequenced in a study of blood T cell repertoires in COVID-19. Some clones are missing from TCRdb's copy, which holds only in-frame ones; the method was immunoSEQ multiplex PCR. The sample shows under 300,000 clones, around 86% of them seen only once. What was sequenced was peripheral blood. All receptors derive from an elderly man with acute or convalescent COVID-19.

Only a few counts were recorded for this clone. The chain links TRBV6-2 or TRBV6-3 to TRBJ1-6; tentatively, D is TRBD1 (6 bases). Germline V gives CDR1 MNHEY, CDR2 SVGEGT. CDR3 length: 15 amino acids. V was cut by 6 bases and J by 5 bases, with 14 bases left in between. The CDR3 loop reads CASSPARGNNSPLHF. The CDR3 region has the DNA TGTGCCAGCAGCCCCGCAAGGGGGAATAATTCACCCCTCCACTTT.

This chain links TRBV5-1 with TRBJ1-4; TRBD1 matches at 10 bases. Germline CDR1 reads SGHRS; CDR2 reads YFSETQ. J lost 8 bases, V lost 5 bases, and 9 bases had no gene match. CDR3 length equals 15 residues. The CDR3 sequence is CASSTRQGALEKLFF. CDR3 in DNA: TGCGCCAGCAGTACCCGACAGGGGGCCCTGGAAAAACTGTTTTTT. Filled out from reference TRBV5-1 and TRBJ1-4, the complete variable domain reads KAGVTQTPRYLIKTRGQQVTLSCSPISGHRSVSWYQQTPGQGLQFLFEYFSETQRNKGNFPGRFSGRQFSNSRSEMNVSTLELGDSALYLCASSTRQGALEKLFFGSGTQLSVL.

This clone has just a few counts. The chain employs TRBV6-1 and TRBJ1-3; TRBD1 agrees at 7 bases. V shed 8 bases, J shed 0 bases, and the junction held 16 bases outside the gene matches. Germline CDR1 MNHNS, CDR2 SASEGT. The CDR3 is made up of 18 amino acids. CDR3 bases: TGTGCCAGCGCTGAAGTGGGACAGCTGCTACTCTCTGGAAACACCATATATTTT. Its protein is CASAEVGQLLLSGNTIYF.

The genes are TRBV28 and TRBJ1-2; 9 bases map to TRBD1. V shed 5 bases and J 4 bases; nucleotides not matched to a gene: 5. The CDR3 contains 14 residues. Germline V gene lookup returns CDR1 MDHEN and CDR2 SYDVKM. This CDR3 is CASSRGDRVYGYTF. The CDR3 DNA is TGTGCCAGCAGTCGCGGGGACAGGGTCTATGGCTACACCTTC.

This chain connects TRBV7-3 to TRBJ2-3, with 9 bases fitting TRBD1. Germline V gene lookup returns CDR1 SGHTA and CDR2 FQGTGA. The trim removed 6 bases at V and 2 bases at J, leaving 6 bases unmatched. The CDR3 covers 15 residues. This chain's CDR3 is CASSKGTGTTDTQYF. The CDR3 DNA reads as TGTGCCAGCAGTAAGGGGACAGGGACCACAGATACGCAGTATTTT.

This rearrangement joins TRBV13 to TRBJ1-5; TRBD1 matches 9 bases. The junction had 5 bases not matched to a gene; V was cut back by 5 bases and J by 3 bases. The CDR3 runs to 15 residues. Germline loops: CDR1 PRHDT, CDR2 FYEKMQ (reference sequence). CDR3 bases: TGTGCCAGCAGCCTGGACAGGGGTAACAATCAGCCCCAGCATTTT. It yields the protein CASSLDRGNNQPQHF.

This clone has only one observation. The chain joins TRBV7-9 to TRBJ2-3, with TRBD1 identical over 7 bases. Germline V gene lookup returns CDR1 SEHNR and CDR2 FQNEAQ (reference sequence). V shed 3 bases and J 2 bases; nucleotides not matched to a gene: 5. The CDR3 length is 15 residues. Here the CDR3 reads CASSFTGQPTDTQYF. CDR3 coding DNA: TGTGCCAGCAGCTTTACGGGACAGCCCACAGATACGCAGTATTTT.

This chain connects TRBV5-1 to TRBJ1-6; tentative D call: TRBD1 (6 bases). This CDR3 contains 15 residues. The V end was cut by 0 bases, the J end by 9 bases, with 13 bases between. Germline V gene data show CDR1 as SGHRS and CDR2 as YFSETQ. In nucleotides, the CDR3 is TGCGCCAGCAGCTTGGAAGGGGACAAAGTTTCACCCCTCCACTTT. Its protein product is CASSLEGDKVSPLHF.

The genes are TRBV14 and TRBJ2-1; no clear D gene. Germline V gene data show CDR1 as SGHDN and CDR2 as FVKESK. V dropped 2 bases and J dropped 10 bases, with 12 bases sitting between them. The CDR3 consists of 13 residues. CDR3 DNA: TGTGCCAGCAGCCAACTACCTCTATCCGAGCAGTTCTTC. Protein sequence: CASSQLPLSEQFF. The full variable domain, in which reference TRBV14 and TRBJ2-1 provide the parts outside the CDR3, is EAGVTQFPSHSVIEKGQTVTLRCDPISGHDNLYWYRRVMGKEIKFLLHFVKESKQDESGMPNNRFLAERTGGTYSTLKVQPAELEDSGVYFCASSQLPLSEQFFGPGTRLTVL.

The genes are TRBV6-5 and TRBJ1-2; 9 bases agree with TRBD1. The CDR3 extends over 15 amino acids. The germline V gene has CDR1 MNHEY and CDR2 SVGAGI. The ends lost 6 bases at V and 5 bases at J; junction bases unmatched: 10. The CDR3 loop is CASRGTTGGRYGYTF. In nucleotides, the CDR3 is TGTGCCAGCAGGGGTACGACAGGGGGTCGATATGGCTACACCTTC.

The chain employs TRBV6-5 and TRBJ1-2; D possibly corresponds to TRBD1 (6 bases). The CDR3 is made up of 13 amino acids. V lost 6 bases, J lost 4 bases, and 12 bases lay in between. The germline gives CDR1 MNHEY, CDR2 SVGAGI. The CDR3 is CASSRQVGYGYTF. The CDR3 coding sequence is TGTGCCAGCAGCCGACAGGTGGGCTATGGCTACACCTTC.

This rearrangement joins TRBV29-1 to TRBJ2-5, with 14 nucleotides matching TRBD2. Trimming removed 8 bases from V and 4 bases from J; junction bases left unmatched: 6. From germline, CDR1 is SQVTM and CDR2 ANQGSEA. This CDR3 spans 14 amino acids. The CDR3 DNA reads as TGCAGCTTTGGGACTAGCGGGAGTGGAGAGACCCAGTACTTC. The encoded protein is CSFGTSGSGETQYF.

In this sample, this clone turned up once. CDR3 in DNA: TGTGCCACCAGCAGAGAGGGGCTCACTAATGAAAAACTGTTTTTT. This sequence encodes CATSREGLTNEKLFF. The rearrangement uses TRBV15 and TRBJ1-4, with a weak D call TRBD1 (5 bases). V was trimmed by 0 bases and J by 2 bases, leaving 7 bases between them. Germline V gene lookup returns CDR1 LNHNV and CDR2 YYDKDF (reference sequence). The CDR3 length is 15 residues.